This passage covers 29 T cell receptor beta chains from one sample sequenced in a study of Ad26.COV2.S vaccination and SARS-CoV-2 variants (TCRdb year 2021). The library came from the immunoSEQ multiplex PCR assay. TCRdb took over this immuneACCESS table, retaining in-frame rearrangements with V and J assigned. Such tables are incomplete; in checked studies, under half of the missing clones stem from an unresolved V gene, and the remainder is unexplained. Across this sample there are roughly 380,000 clones, with around 83% seen only once. Together, the top ten hold approximately 3.5% of the sample. The treatment or condition label, as the study defines it: 19 received Ad26.COV2.S at low or high dose, single or two shots; several received placebo; per-sample allocation not given. Repertoires of vaccine and placebo recipients were sequenced from samples collected on day 63 after the first injection.

The input for sequencing was peripheral blood, taken in a trial of Ad26.COV2.S vaccine versus placebo. These receptor sequences come from a person between 18 and 60 years old who received the Ad26.COV2.S COVID-19 vaccine or a placebo.

This rearrangement joins TRBV10-1 to TRBJ2-1; TRBD2 agrees at 9 bases. CDR1 and CDR2 from the germline V gene are WNHNN and SYGVQD (reference sequence). The V segment lost 3 bases and the J segment 4 bases; nucleotides outside the gene matches: 10. The CDR3 length is 17 residues. The CDR3 bases are TGCGCCAGCAGTGATGGCGGGAGGGAGGGGGGTTACAATGAGCAGTTCTTC. Translated, it gives CASSDGGREGGYNEQFF.

The chain combines TRBV9 with TRBJ2-7, with TRBD2 identical over 16 bases. The V gene end was trimmed by 4 bases and the J gene end by 9 bases; junction bases not matched to a gene: 13. Germline V gene lookup returns CDR1 SGDLS and CDR2 YYNGEE. CDR3 size: 17 residues. Here the CDR3 DNA reads TGTGCCAGCAGCCCCGGGACTAGCGGGGGGGCCTTTAGTGTGCAGTACTTC. Residues: CASSPGTSGGAFSVQYF.

The genes are TRBV5-4 and TRBJ2-5, with D possibly being TRBD1 or TRBD2 (5 bases each). V was trimmed by 1 base and J by 7 bases, leaving 8 bases between them. This CDR3 has 12 residues. Per the germline V gene, CDR1 is SGHNT and CDR2 is YYREEE (reference sequence). The CDR3 reads CASSLNGGTQYF. The CDR3 DNA sequence: TGTGCCAGCAGCTTGAATGGGGGGACCCAGTACTTC.

The sample holds one count of this clone. This chain connects TRBV5-8 to TRBJ2-3; D remains ambiguous. V lost 0 bases and J 1 base, leaving 9 bases between the germline ends. Germline assignment: CDR1 SGHTS and CDR2 YDEGEE. The CDR3 contains 15 residues. The DNA for the CDR3 is TGTGCCAGCAGCTTGGAGGGCCAGGGCACAGATACGCAGTATTTT. Residues: CASSLEGQGTDTQYF.

The chain combines TRBV28 with TRBJ2-7; 7 positions match TRBD1. CDR1 MDHEN and CDR2 SYDVKM come from the germline V gene. This CDR3 is built from 15 residues. V shed 3 bases and J 3 bases; nucleotides not matched to a gene: 8. The CDR3 bases are TGTGCCAGCAGTTTTGAGGGGGCCGTGCTCTACGAGCAGTACTTC. Translated: CASSFEGAVLYEQYF.

This chain links TRBV19 with TRBJ2-5; no clear D gene. V was cut by 8 bases and J by 5 bases, with 9 bases left in between. CDR1 and CDR2 from the germline V gene are LNHDA and SQIVND (reference sequence). The CDR3 is 11 amino acids. CDR3 loop: CASLDGETQYF. CDR3 DNA: TGTGCCAGTCTTGACGGGGAGACCCAGTACTTC.

The CDR3 nucleotides read TGTGCCAGCAGTTTAGGGAACACTGAAGCTTTCTTT. This encodes CASSLGNTEAFF. This chain uses TRBV28 with TRBJ1-1; D gene unclear. The V gene's germline CDR1 is MDHEN and CDR2 SYDVKM. This CDR3 has 12 residues. Deletions cut 2 bases from V and 1 base from J, with 2 bases between.

This chain connects TRBV29-1 to TRBJ1-5; weak D call: TRBD1 (6 bases). There are 13 residues in the CDR3. Germline values: CDR1 SQVTM, CDR2 ANQGSEA. Trimming pared 5 bases from V and 2 bases from J, leaving 10 bases between. The CDR3 DNA reads as TGCAGCGTTTCGAGGGGGGGCAATCAGCCCCAGCATTTT. Its translation is CSVSRGGNQPQHF.

The V gene is TRBV18, the J gene TRBJ1-2, with a tentative D call TRBD1 (5 bases). Germline V gene lookup returns CDR1 KGHSH and CDR2 LQKENI. Trimming removed 3 bases from V and 0 bases from J, with 17 bases in between. This CDR3 comprises 17 residues. In nucleotides, the CDR3 is TGTGCCAGCTCACCTCAGGGACCAGGAGGGCCTAACTATGGCTACACCTTC. Its protein product is CASSPQGPGGPNYGYTF.

V and J are TRBV28 and TRBJ1-2; D remains unclear. CDR3 length: 12 residues. Deletions cut 8 bases from V and 2 bases from J, with 9 bases between. Germline V lookup: CDR1 MDHEN, CDR2 SYDVKM. CDR3 DNA sequence: TGTGCCAGCGGGTCCCTGAACTATGGCTACACCTTC. It is translated as CASGSLNYGYTF.

The chain carries TRBV11-2 and TRBJ2-3; 9 bases are shared with TRBD2. CDR3 size: 15 residues. CDR1 is SGHAT and CDR2 is FQNNGV in the germline V gene. Germline trimming cut 1 base from V and 7 bases from J; bases unmatched to any gene: 6. The CDR3: CASSLAVAGVHTQYF. In nucleotides, the CDR3 is TGTGCCAGCAGCTTAGCAGTAGCGGGAGTACATACGCAGTATTTT.

The rearrangement links TRBV27 to TRBJ2-7; the D is unclear. Trimming took 3 bases from V and 2 from J, leaving 8 bases between them. Germline V gene data show CDR1 as MNHEY and CDR2 as SMNVEV (reference sequence). This CDR3 is 13 amino acids long. In DNA, the CDR3 is TGTGCCAGCAGTTTCGGTCCACCCTACGAGCAGTACTTC. Protein sequence: CASSFGPPYEQYF.

The chain joins TRBV6-8 to TRBJ2-2; TRBD2 matches at 9 bases. Germline loops: CDR1 MNHGY, CDR2 SAAAGT. The CDR3 sequence is 21 residues long. V dropped 4 bases and J dropped 1; count of bases not matched to a gene: 19. The CDR3 coding sequence is TGTGCCAGCAGTTCCAGGACGGAGCCGGTTAGACTAGCGGAGAACACCGGGGAGCTGTTTTTT. Translating gives CASSSRTEPVRLAENTGELFF.

V and J are TRBV19 and TRBJ2-7; D is possibly TRBD2 (7 bases). CDR1 is LNHDA and CDR2 is SQIVND in the germline V gene (reference sequence). V was shortened by 4 bases and J by 3 bases, with 13 bases between the two germline ends. The CDR3 totals 14 residues. CDR3 in DNA: TGTGCCAGTAGTAGGAAGGGGGGGATCTACGAGCAGTACTTC. It specifies CASSRKGGIYEQYF.

Written as DNA, the CDR3 is TGTGCCAGCAGTTTATTGGCAGGGGAAAAACTGTTTTTT. Encoded protein: CASSLLAGEKLFF. The V gene is TRBV27, the J gene TRBJ1-4, with D perhaps matching TRBD1 (5 bases). Germline CDR1 reads MNHEY; CDR2 reads SMNVEV (reference sequence). This CDR3 has 13 amino acids. The ends were cut back, 1 base at V and 8 bases at J, with 8 bases in the middle.

The V call is TRBV6-2 or TRBV6-3, the J call TRBJ2-1; D is unclear. CDR3 length equals 11 residues. The germline CDR1 and CDR2 sequences are MNHEY and SVGEGT. V shed 2 bases and J shed 9 bases, with 5 bases lying between them. DNA for the CDR3: TGTGCCAGCAGTTACGCACTTGAGCAGTTCTTC. Translating gives CASSYALEQFF.

This sequence joins TRBV5-4 and TRBJ2-5; 11 bases match TRBD1. The CDR3 is made up of 17 amino acids. V was clipped by 4 bases and J by 4 bases; unmatched bases: 12. Germline CDR1 and CDR2: SGHNT and YYREEE (reference sequence). CDR3 DNA sequence: TGTGCCAGCAGCCGGGGGCCAGGACAGGGGGCTGGAGAGACCCAGTACTTC. Encoded protein: CASSRGPGQGAGETQYF.

Only a few counts were recorded for this clone. The V and J genes are TRBV28 and TRBJ1-5; the match to TRBD1 covers 9 bases. The V gene's germline CDR1 is MDHEN and CDR2 SYDVKM. V trimming: 6 bases; J trimming: 2 bases; junction bases outside the gene matches: 5. This CDR3 region has 15 residues. The DNA of the CDR3 is TGTGCCAGCAGCTGGGACAGGGAAGGCAATCAGCCCCAGCATTTT. Protein sequence: CASSWDREGNQPQHF.

The rearrangement joins TRBV5-1 to TRBJ2-2; 7 positions agree with TRBD1. The trim removed 3 bases at V and 5 bases at J, leaving 4 bases unmatched. From germline, CDR1 is SGHRS and CDR2 YFSETQ. The CDR3 contains 14 residues. The chain's CDR3 is CASSSDRATGELFF. The CDR3 nucleotides read TGCGCCAGCAGCTCTGACAGGGCGACCGGGGAGCTGTTTTTT.

The J gene is TRBJ1-5, the V gene TRBV27, with no clear D. With 2 bases removed from V and 0 bases from J, the gap between germline ends came to 5 bases. The CDR3 spans 14 residues. Germline loops: CDR1 MNHEY, CDR2 SMNVEV (reference sequence). CDR3 nucleotides: TGTGCCAGCAGTTTAGTTGGTAGCAATCAGCCCCAGCATTTT. This encodes CASSLVGSNQPQHF.

This chain links TRBV4-1 with TRBJ2-5; perhaps TRBD2 as D (6 bases). V was cut by 4 bases and J by 5 bases, with 14 bases left in between. The germline CDR1 and CDR2 sequences are MGHRA and YSYEKL. This CDR3 has 14 residues. CDR3 coding DNA: TGCGCCAGCAGCCTAGACGGAGGGAAGGAGACCCAGTACTTC. Translation: CASSLDGGKETQYF.

This chain joins TRBV25-1 and TRBJ2-3; 8 bases map to TRBD2. This CDR3 is 17 amino acids long. Germline V gene lookup returns CDR1 MGHDK and CDR2 SYGVNS. The V gene end was trimmed by 6 bases and the J gene end by 1 base; junction bases not matched to a gene: 12. DNA of the CDR3: TGTGCCAGCAGCTCCGGGAGGGGGAGGCGCGGCACAGATACGCAGTATTTT. Translating gives CASSSGRGRRGTDTQYF.

J is TRBJ2-1 and V is TRBV11-2, with TRBD2 identical over 8 bases. The CDR3 extends over 17 amino acids. V shed 5 bases and J 4 bases; nucleotides not matched to a gene: 13. Per the germline V gene, CDR1 is SGHAT and CDR2 is FQNNGV. The CDR3 spells CASSLRSGSRGYNEQFF. The CDR3 coding sequence is TGTGCCAGCAGCCTAAGGAGCGGGAGTAGGGGTTACAATGAGCAGTTCTTC.

In its sample, this clone was seen once. The gene calls are TRBV9 and TRBJ2-1; D possibly corresponds to TRBD2 (6 bases). Germline V gives CDR1 SGDLS, CDR2 YYNGEE. The V gene lost 0 bases and the J gene lost 6 bases, with 10 bases spanning the gap. The CDR3 is made up of 14 amino acids. The CDR3 coding sequence is TGTGCCAGCAGCGTAGAACTAGCAATCAATGAGCAGTTCTTC. This translates into CASSVELAINEQFF. The full variable domain, with the rest looked up from reference TRBV9 and TRBJ2-1, is DSGVTQTPKHLITATGQRVTLRCSPRSGDLSVYWYQQSLDQGLQFLIQYYNGEERAKGNILERFSAQQFPDLHSELNLSSLELGDSALYFCASSVELAINEQFFGPGTRLTVL.

V gene TRBV6-1 combines with J gene TRBJ2-1, with no clear D. The CDR3 runs 13 residues. Germline loops: CDR1 MNHNS, CDR2 SASEGT. The germline V and J ends were trimmed by 2 bases and 12 bases, with 14 bases remaining between them. CDR3 nucleotides: TGTGCCAGCAGTGAATCAGTGGTAAGAGGGCAGTTCTTC. Translated: CASSESVVRGQFF.

The rearrangement links TRBV19 to TRBJ2-7, with 9 bases matching TRBD2. Looked up from germline, CDR1 is LNHDA and CDR2 is SQIVND (reference sequence). The CDR3 extends over 15 amino acids. Losses at the gene ends were 5 bases for V and 5 bases for J; bases not matched to a gene: 10. The CDR3 loop is CASSQRSGRSDEQYF. For the CDR3, the DNA is TGTGCCAGTAGTCAGCGTAGCGGGAGATCCGACGAGCAGTACTTC.

This clone was counted once. The rearrangement links TRBV13 to TRBJ2-5; 7 bases map to TRBD1. Germline loops: CDR1 PRHDT, CDR2 FYEKMQ (reference sequence). The length of the CDR3 is 15 residues. V lost 2 bases, J lost 4 bases, and 7 bases stayed unmatched. The DNA for the CDR3 is TGTGCCAGCAGCTTACTCGACAGGGCAGGAGAGACCCAGTACTTC. As protein: CASSLLDRAGETQYF.

The rearrangement links TRBV18 to TRBJ1-6; maybe TRBD1 (5 bases). This CDR3 comprises 13 residues. V shed 8 bases and J shed 10 bases, with 15 bases lying between them. The germline V gene has CDR1 KGHSH and CDR2 LQKENI. The CDR3 protein is CASQGPGGSPLHF. The CDR3 coding sequence is TGTGCCAGCCAGGGCCCCGGAGGGTCACCCCTCCACTTT.

The chain is built from TRBV7-2 and TRBJ1-3; no firm D call. Trimming shortened V by 1 base and J by 2 bases, and 12 bases separated the two germline ends. The CDR3 spans 16 residues. In germline, CDR1 is SGHTA, CDR2 FQGNSA. The CDR3 sequence is CASSLVPQVTGNTIYF. The CDR3 DNA follows: TGTGCCAGCAGCTTAGTACCCCAGGTTACTGGAAACACCATATATTTT.